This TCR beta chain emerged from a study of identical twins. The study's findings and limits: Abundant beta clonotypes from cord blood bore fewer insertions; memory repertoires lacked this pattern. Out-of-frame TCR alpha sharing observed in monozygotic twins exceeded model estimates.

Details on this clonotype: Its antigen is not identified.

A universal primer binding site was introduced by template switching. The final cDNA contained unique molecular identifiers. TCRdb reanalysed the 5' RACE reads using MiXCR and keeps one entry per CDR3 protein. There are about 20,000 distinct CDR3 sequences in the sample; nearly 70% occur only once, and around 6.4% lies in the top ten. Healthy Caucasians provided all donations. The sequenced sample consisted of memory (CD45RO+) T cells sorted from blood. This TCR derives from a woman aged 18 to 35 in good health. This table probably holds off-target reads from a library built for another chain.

The CDR3 DNA follows: TGTGCCAGCAGCCAGCGTACGTATGAGCAGTTCTTC. The encoded protein is CASSQRTYEQFF. The rearrangement links TRBV14 to TRBJ2-1; D is undetermined. Germline V CDR1 and CDR2: SGHDN, FVKESK. Trimming removed 3 bases at V and 8 bases at J, with 8 bases between. The CDR3 covers 12 residues.